This T cell receptor (beta chain) was recorded in a study of PD-L1 blockade in urothelial cancer. About the study: The year 2014 saw patients start atezolizumab, 1,200 mg intravenously every 3 weeks. Male sex and bladder-origin urothelial cancer characterized twenty-five of the 29 patients. The analyses of blood took place 3 weeks (second dose) and 6 weeks after treatment start.

Assay: immunoSEQ multiplex PCR; the TCRdb copy retains only in-frame clones and omits some. The data hold about 39,000 clones, with around 89% observed a single time. Sequencing was performed on PBMCs, taken around atezolizumab (anti-PD-L1) treatment. The clonotype was recovered from a man between 60 and 70 years old with urothelial cancer.

The DNA of the CDR3 is TGTGCCAGCTCACCTCTCGGGACAGGGTCTTACAATGAGCAGTTCTTC. This encodes CASSPLGTGSYNEQFF. The rearrangement joins TRBV18 to TRBJ2-1, with 9 bases fitting TRBD1. The CDR3 has 16 amino acids. Germline V lookup: CDR1 KGHSH, CDR2 LQKENI. Trimming took 3 bases from V and 4 from J; bases not matched to a gene: 7. Full variable domain (remainder filled in from reference TRBV18 and TRBJ2-1): NAGVMQNPRHLVRRRGQEARLRCSPMKGHSHVYWYRQLPEEGLKFMVYLQKENIIDESGMPKERFSAEFPKEGPSILRIQQVVRGDSAAYFCASSPLGTGSYNEQFFGPGTRLTVL.